This T cell receptor beta chain emerged from a study of blood T cell repertoires in COVID-19. On the study more broadly: PBMCs, B-cell-depleted T cells, or T cells provided the cDNA or gDNA that made up the material.

Germline values: CDR1 SNHLY, CDR2 FYNNEI. CDR3 length: 14 amino acids. The V and J ends lost 2 bases and 4 bases respectively, with 11 bases between them. Only in-frame clones appear in the TCRdb table, and some are missing; sequencing was by immunoSEQ multiplex PCR. The table has approximately 240,000 clones, 80% to 90% seen once. This sequence originates from a woman aged 18-29 years in a cohort exposed to, infected with or recovered from COVID-19 (not recorded which). The sample taken for sequencing was PBMCs or T cells enriched from blood (not recorded which). The gene calls are TRBV2 and TRBJ1-1; D is ambiguous. The CDR3: CASSEKEEVTEAFF. The CDR3 DNA follows: TGTGCCAGCAGTGAAAAGGAGGAGGTCACTGAAGCTTTCTTT.